The clone carrying this TCR beta chain was seen only once. What it binds is not known. V gave up 6 bases and J gave up 5 bases, with 10 bases separating them. Per the germline V gene, CDR1 is DFQATT and CDR2 is SNEGSKA (reference sequence). The CDR3 is made up of 11 amino acids. This specimen belongs to a study of T cell repertoires in cytomegalovirus infection. Study context: HLA-B-restricted CMV epitopes that are well studied, plus recently identified HLA-C-restricted ones, were used by the study. It was the public TCR beta signatures that indicated both CMV infection and matching HLA type. Study-level results: The study identified carriers of CMV plus the relevant HLA from cumulative public TCR beta family frequency. HLA-C-restricted CMV-specific TCR beta clonotypes prevailed in the ex vivo response.

MiXCR, applied by TCRdb to the reads, yields one record per CDR3 protein. Of 450,000 to 550,000 distinct CDR3 sequences listed, under 45% were seen once; the top ten hold 43%. This TCR was sampled from a human donor in good health (CMV status not recorded). Some clones in this sample may be carry-over from other donors' samples. The specimen was cultured PBMCs, collected from culture after CMV antigen stimulation. This chain links TRBV20-1 with TRBJ1-2; D gene ambiguous. The CDR3 here is CSAPRYYGYTF. In DNA, the CDR3 is TGCAGTGCCCCCCGGTATTATGGCTACACCTTC.